The 19 T cell receptor beta chains given below trace back to one sample, sequenced in a study of cytomegalovirus exposure and HLA in healthy donors. With 60 Vbeta and 13 Jbeta primers, the PCR was carried out. Clones were read by immunoSEQ multiplex PCR, and TCRdb kept only the in-frame ones, dropping some. The repertoire holds 150,000 to 200,000 clones, with 83% as singletons. The sample comprised PBMCs. The receptors come from a man aged 50 to 60 in good health and CMV-seropositive.

The rearrangement joins TRBV4-2 to TRBJ2-7; 11 nucleotides line up with TRBD2. Looked up from germline, CDR1 is LGHNA and CDR2 is YNFKEQ. Losses at the gene ends were 1 base for V and 0 bases for J; bases not matched to a gene: 2. This CDR3 region has 16 residues. CDR3 nucleotide sequence: TGTGCCAGCAGCCAAGCCGGGACTAGCGGCTCCTACGAGCAGTACTTC. Translation: CASSQAGTSGSYEQYF.

The chain couples TRBV5-6 to TRBJ2-5, with D possibly TRBD2 on 5 matching bases. With 0 bases removed from V and 11 bases from J, the gap between germline ends came to 14 bases. The CDR3 has 13 amino acids. Per germline, CDR1 SGHDT and CDR2 YYEEEE. In DNA form, the CDR3 reads TGTGCCAGCAGCTTGGGGGTCGTTGGGGAGCAGTACTTC. It yields the protein CASSLGVVGEQYF.

CDR3 protein: CATSRVTGMAYGYTF. In DNA, the CDR3 is TGTGCCACCAGCAGAGTTACAGGGATGGCCTATGGCTACACCTTC. This chain links TRBV15 with TRBJ1-2, with D perhaps TRBD1 (6 bases). V dropped 1 base and J dropped 4 bases, with 13 bases sitting between them. The CDR3 consists of 15 residues. Germline V gives CDR1 LNHNV, CDR2 YYDKDF (reference sequence).

This clone has only a few counts. The chain uses TRBV1 and TRBJ2-5; TRBD2 is taken as the D call from the table, unchecked against the DNA. TRBV1 is shown as a pseudogene. This CDR3 has 16 residues. The CDR3 coding sequence is TGCACCAGCAGCCAAGAGTCGGGACTAGCCAGAGAGACCCAGTACTTC. Encoded protein: CTSSQESGLARETQYF.

The chain carries TRBV2 and TRBJ2-1; TRBD1 aligns across 10 bases. Germline trimming cut 7 bases from V and 6 bases from J; bases unmatched to any gene: 6. CDR3 length: 14 amino acids. Germline CDR1 SNHLY, CDR2 FYNNEI. The CDR3 nucleotides read TGTGCCAGCAAAGGACAGGGGGATGGCAATGAGCAGTTCTTC. It encodes CASKGQGDGNEQFF.

This rearrangement joins TRBV4-1 to TRBJ2-5; TRBD1 agrees at 10 bases. CDR3 length: 17 amino acids. J gave up 5 bases and V 2 bases, and 11 bases lay outside the gene matches. The germline CDR1 and CDR2 sequences are MGHRA and YSYEKL. The CDR3: CASSQFQGQGGSETQYF. The DNA of the CDR3 is TGCGCCAGCAGCCAATTTCAAGGACAGGGGGGTTCGGAGACCCAGTACTTC.

V and J are TRBV19 and TRBJ2-7; D ambiguous. Germline values: CDR1 LNHDA, CDR2 SQIVND (reference sequence). The CDR3 loop spans 14 amino acids. V was clipped by 1 base and J by 6 bases, with 13 bases between them. CDR3 sequence: CASSIGLISGEQYF. The CDR3 DNA reads TGTGCCAGTAGTATAGGCCTCATTTCCGGCGAGCAGTACTTC.

V usage is TRBV5-1 and J usage is TRBJ2-1, with 10 bases matching TRBD2. The J segment lost 7 bases and the V segment lost 2 bases, leaving 3 bases of the junction unmatched. CDR1 is SGHRS and CDR2 is YFSETQ in the germline V gene. CDR3 length: 14 residues. The CDR3 bases are TGCGCCAGCAGCTTAGCGGGGGGGGATAATGAGCAGTTCTTC. This sequence encodes CASSLAGGDNEQFF.

The chain couples TRBV7-8 to TRBJ1-4; possibly TRBD1 for D (6 bases). The CDR3 has 15 amino acids. Between the trimmed V and J ends, which lost 2 bases and 7 bases, there was a span of 14 bases. In germline, CDR1 is SGHVS, CDR2 FQNEAQ. For the CDR3, the DNA is TGTGCCAGCAGCTTAACGGGGGGCGCAGGTGAAAAACTGTTTTTT. Translated, it gives CASSLTGGAGEKLFF.

The chain is built from TRBV6-1 and TRBJ2-5; D might be TRBD2 (6 bases). CDR1 and CDR2 (germline): MNHNS, SASEGT. The CDR3 extends over 13 amino acids. The V and J ends lost 3 bases and 5 bases respectively, with 10 bases between them. The CDR3, as DNA: TGTGCCAGCAGTGATAGGACTATGGAGACCCAGTACTTC. Amino acids: CASSDRTMETQYF.

The chain uses TRBV14 and TRBJ2-7; TRBD2 might be the D (6 bases). Germline loops: CDR1 SGHDN, CDR2 FVKESK. The CDR3 is 13 residues long. Deletions cut 7 bases from V and 9 bases from J, with 19 bases between. CDR3 sequence reads: CASTVAGLTVQYF. The CDR3 DNA follows: TGTGCCAGCACCGTGGCAGGACTAACTGTGCAGTACTTC. The variable domain in full, completed from reference TRBV14 and TRBJ2-7, reads EAGVTQFPSHSVIEKGQTVTLRCDPISGHDNLYWYRRVMGKEIKFLLHFVKESKQDESGMPNNRFLAERTGGTYSTLKVQPAELEDSGVYFCASTVAGLTVQYFGPGTRLTVT.

The chain links TRBV7-8 to TRBJ2-7, with 7 bases matching TRBD1. The trim removed 5 bases at V and 4 bases at J, leaving 2 bases unmatched. There are 12 residues in the CDR3. In germline, CDR1 is SGHVS, CDR2 FQNEAQ. CDR3 coding DNA: TGTGCCAGCAGCAGACAGGGATACGAGCAGTACTTC. Protein: CASSRQGYEQYF.

The sample holds a few counts of this clone. The chain is built from TRBV6-5 and TRBJ2-5; 8 bases match TRBD2. The V gene's germline CDR1 is MNHEY and CDR2 SVGAGI. With V trimmed by 0 bases and J by 4 bases, 4 bases remained unmatched. The CDR3 runs to 15 residues. The CDR3 DNA is TGTGCCAGCAGTTACTCGGGACTAGGAGGAGAGACCCAGTACTTC. Encoded protein: CASSYSGLGGETQYF.

This clone was counted only a few times. The J gene is TRBJ1-2, the V gene TRBV13; TRBD1 matches 7 bases. The V gene's germline CDR1 is PRHDT and CDR2 FYEKMQ (reference sequence). The CDR3 length is 13 residues. V lost 6 bases to trimming and J lost 5 bases; unmatched junction nucleotides: 6. CDR3 region: CASRVGGDYGYTF. CDR3 bases: TGTGCCAGCAGGGTAGGGGGCGATTATGGCTACACCTTC.

This chain uses TRBV28 with TRBJ1-4; a weak D match, TRBD1 (5 bases). Germline V gene sequence: CDR1 MDHEN, CDR2 SYDVKM. The CDR3 spans 16 residues. Trimming shortened V by 4 bases and J by 2 bases, and 14 bases separated the two germline ends. The CDR3 is CASSSPGKGTNEKLFF. The CDR3 DNA sequence: TGTGCCAGCAGTTCTCCAGGGAAAGGGACTAATGAAAAACTGTTTTTT. Together with reference TRBV28 and TRBJ1-4, the CDR3 gives the full variable domain: DVKVTQSSRYLVKRTGEKVFLECVQDMDHENMFWYRQDPGLGLRLIYFSYDVKMKEKGDIPEGYSVSREKKERFSLILESASTNQTSMYLCASSSPGKGTNEKLFFGSGTQLSVL.

The rearrangement links TRBV5-1 to TRBJ2-3, with 15 bases lining up with TRBD2. This CDR3 contains 19 residues. V lost 4 bases, J lost 1 base, and 10 bases stayed unmatched. Germline assignment: CDR1 SGHRS and CDR2 YFSETQ. CDR3 in DNA: TGCGCCAGCAGCCGGGGACTAGCGGGAGGCGCCGGCGGCACAGATACGCAGTATTTT. Translating gives CASSRGLAGGAGGTDTQYF.

The chain has TRBV4-1 and TRBJ1-2; no definite D call. Germline-derived CDR1 and CDR2 are MGHRA and YSYEKL. The CDR3 consists of 16 residues. The V end was cut by 0 bases, the J end by 3 bases, with 14 bases between. The CDR3 is CASSQDPAGNYYGYTF. As DNA, the CDR3 is TGCGCCAGCAGCCAAGATCCCGCGGGTAATTACTATGGCTACACCTTC.

The chain recombines TRBV19 with TRBJ2-7; TRBD1 might be the D (6 bases). Germline CDR1 is LNHDA and CDR2 is SQIVND (reference sequence). This CDR3 is built from 13 residues. Trimming cost V 5 bases and J 2 bases, with 10 bases left between them. CDR3 DNA sequence: TGTGCCAGTAGTGCAGGGGTTACCTACGAGCAGTACTTC. Translating it yields CASSAGVTYEQYF. Together with reference TRBV19 and TRBJ2-7, the CDR3 gives the full variable domain: DGGITQSPKYLFRKEGQNVTLSCEQNLNHDAMYWYRQDPGQGLRLIYYSQIVNDFQKGDIAEGYSVSREKKESFPLTVTSAQKNPTAFYLCASSAGVTYEQYFGPGTRLTVT.

The J gene is TRBJ1-6, the V gene TRBV5-4; tentatively, D is TRBD1 (6 bases). The V gene's germline CDR1 is SGHNT and CDR2 YYREEE (reference sequence). Deletions cut 2 bases from V and 7 bases from J, with 10 bases between. The CDR3 contains 14 residues. The CDR3 DNA reads as TGTGCCAGCAGCTTATGGGACACCAATTCACCCCTCCACTTT. Its translation is CASSLWDTNSPLHF.